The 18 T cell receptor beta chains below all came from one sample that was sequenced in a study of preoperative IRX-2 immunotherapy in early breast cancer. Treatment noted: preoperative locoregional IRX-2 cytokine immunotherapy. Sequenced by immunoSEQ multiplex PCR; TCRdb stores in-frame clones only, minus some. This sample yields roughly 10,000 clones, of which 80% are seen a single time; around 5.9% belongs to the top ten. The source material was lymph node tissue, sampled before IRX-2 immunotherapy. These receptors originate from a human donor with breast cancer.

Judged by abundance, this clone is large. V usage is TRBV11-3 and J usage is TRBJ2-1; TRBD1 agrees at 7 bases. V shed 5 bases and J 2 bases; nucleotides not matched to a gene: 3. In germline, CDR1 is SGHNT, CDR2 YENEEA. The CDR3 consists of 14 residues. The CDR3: CASSPGGTYNEQFF. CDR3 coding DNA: TGTGCCAGCAGCCCAGGGGGAACCTACAATGAGCAGTTCTTC.

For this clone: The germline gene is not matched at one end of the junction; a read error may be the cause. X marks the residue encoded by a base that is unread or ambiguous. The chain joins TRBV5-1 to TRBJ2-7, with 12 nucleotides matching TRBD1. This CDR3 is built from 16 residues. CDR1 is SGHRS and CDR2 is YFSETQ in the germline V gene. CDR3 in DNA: TGCGCYAGCAGCACCGGGACAGGGGGCAATTTGCCGGAGCAGTACTTC. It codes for CXSSTGTGGNLPEQYF. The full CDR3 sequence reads CASSTGTGGNLPEQYF.

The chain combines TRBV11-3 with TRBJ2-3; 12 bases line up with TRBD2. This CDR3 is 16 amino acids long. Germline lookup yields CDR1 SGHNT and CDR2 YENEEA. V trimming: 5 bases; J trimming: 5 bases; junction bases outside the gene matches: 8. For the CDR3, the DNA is TGTGCCAGCAGCCCGAGACTAGCGGGAGCCGTAGATACGCAGTATTTT. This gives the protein CASSPRLAGAVDTQYF.

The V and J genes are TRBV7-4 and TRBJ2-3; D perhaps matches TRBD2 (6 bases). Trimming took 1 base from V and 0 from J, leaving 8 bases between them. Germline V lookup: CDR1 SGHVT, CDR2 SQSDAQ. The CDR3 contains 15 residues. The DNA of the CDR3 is TGTGCCAGCAGCTTAGGAAGCGGGAGCACAGATACGCAGTATTTT. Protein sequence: CASSLGSGSTDTQYF. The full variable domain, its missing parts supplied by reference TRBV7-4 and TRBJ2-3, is GAGVSQSPRYKVAKRGRDVALRCDSISGHVTLYWYRQTLGQGSEVLTYSQSDAQRDKSGRPSGRFSAERPERSVSTLKIQRTEQGDSAVYLCASSLGSGSTDTQYFGPGTRLTVL.

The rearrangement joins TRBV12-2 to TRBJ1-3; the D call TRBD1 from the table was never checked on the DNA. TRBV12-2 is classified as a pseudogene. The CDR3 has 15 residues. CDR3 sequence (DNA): TGTGCCACCCAAAGAGGGGGCGCGGGAGGAAACACCATATATTTT. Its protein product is CATQRGGAGGNTIYF.

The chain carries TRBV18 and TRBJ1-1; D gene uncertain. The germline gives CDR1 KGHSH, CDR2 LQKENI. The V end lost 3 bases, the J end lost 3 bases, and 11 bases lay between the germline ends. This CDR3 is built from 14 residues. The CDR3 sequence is CASSPRPGHTEAFF. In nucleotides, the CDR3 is TGTGCCAGCTCACCCCGGCCCGGGCACACTGAAGCTTTCTTT.

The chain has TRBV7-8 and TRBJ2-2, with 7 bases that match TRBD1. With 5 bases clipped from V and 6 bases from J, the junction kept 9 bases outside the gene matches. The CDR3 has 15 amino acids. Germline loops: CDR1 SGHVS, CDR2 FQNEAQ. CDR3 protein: CASSSRQGVAGELFF. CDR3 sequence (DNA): TGTGCCAGCAGCAGCCGACAGGGAGTCGCCGGGGAGCTGTTTTTT.

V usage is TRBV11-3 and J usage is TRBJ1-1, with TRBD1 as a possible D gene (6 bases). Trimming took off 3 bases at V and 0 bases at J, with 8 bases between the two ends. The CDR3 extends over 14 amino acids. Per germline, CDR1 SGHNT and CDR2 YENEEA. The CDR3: CASSLGTLNTEAFF. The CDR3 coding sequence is TGTGCCAGCAGCTTGGGGACACTGAACACTGAAGCTTTCTTT.

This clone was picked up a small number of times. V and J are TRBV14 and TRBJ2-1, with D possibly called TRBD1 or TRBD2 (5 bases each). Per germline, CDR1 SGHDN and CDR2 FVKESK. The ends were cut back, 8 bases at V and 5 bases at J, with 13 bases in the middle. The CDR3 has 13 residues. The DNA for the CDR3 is TGTGCCAGCGCCCCAGGGACCCACAATGAGCAGTTCTTC. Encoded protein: CASAPGTHNEQFF.

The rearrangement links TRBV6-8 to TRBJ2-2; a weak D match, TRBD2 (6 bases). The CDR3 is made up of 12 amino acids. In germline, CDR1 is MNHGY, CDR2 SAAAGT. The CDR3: CAMGREAGELFF. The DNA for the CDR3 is TGTGCTATGGGGCGGGAAGCCGGGGAGCTGTTTTTT.

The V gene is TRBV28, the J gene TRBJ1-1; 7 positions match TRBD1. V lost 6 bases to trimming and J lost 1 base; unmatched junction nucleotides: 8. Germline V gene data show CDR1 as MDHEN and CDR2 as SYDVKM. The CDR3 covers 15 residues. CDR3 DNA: TGTGCCAGCAGGCTACTGACAGGGAGGAACACTGAAGCTTTCTTT. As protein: CASRLLTGRNTEAFF.

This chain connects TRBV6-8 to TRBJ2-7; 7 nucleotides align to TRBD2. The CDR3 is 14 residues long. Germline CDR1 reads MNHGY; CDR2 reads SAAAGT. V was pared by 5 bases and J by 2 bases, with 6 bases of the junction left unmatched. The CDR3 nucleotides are TGTGCCAGCAGTCTTCCCGCGGGGGCCTACGAGCAGTACTTC. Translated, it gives CASSLPAGAYEQYF.

The chain's CDR3 is CASSQGSRPGLTSYEQYF. The CDR3 DNA follows: TGCGCCAGCAGCCAAGGATCAAGGCCTGGACTAACGTCCTACGAGCAGTACTTC. The chain carries TRBV4-1 and TRBJ2-7; D perhaps matches TRBD2 (6 bases). The V end lost 1 base, the J end lost 1 base, and 20 bases lay between the germline ends. The length of the CDR3 is 18 residues. Germline CDR1 MGHRA, CDR2 YSYEKL.

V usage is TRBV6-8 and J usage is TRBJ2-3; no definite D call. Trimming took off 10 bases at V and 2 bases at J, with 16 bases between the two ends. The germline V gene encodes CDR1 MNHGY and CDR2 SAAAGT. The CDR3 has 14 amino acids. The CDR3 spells CAIRFGIFTDTQYF. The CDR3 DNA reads TGTGCCATCAGGTTCGGTATATTCACAGATACGCAGTATTTT.

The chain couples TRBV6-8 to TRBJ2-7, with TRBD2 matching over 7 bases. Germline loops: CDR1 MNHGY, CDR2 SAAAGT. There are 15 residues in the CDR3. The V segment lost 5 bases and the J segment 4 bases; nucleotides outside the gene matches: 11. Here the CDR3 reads CASSDPSGANYEQYF. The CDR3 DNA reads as TGTGCCAGCAGTGACCCAAGCGGGGCTAATTACGAGCAGTACTTC.

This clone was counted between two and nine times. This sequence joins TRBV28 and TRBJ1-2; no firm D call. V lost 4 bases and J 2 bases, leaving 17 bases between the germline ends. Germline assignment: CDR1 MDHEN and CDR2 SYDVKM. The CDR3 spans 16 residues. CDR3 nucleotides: TGTGCCAGCAGTTCGTACTGGACTGCTCTAAACTATGGCTACACCTTC. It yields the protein CASSSYWTALNYGYTF.

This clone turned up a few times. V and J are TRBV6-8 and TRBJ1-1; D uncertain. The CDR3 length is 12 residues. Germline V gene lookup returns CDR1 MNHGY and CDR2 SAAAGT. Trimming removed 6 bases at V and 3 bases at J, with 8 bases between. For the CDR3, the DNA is TGTGCCAGCAGGGCCTGGGACACTGAAGCTTTCTTT. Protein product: CASRAWDTEAFF.

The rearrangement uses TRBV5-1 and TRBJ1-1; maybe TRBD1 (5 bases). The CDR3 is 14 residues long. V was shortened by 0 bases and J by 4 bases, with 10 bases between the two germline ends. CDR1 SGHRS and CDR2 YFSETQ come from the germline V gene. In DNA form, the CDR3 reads TGCGCCAGCAGCTTGGATTGGGGGGGCACTGAAGCTTTCTTT. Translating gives CASSLDWGGTEAFF.